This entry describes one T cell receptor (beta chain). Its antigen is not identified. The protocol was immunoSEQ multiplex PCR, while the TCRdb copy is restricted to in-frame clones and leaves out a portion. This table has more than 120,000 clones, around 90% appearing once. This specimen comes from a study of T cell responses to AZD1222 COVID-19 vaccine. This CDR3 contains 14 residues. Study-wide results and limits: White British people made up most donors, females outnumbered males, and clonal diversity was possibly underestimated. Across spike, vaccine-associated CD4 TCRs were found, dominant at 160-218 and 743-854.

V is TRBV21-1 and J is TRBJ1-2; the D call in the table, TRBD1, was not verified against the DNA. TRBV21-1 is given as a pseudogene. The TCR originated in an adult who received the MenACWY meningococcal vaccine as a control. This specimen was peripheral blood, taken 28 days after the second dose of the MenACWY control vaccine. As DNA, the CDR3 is TGTGCCAGCGACCCGGGACAGGGGGTCTATGGCTACACCTTC. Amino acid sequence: CASDPGQGVYGYTF.